The clone carrying this T cell receptor beta chain has a handful of counts. This table comes from immunoSEQ multiplex PCR, and its TCRdb copy is limited to in-frame clones, with some not included. The table records 100,000 or so clones, more than 80% of them present only once. The record originates from a study of T cell changes during pregnancy in multiple sclerosis. Germline V gene lookup returns CDR1 SEHNR and CDR2 FQNEAQ (reference sequence). The V end was cut by 1 base, the J end by 7 bases, with 11 bases between. CDR3 size: 15 residues. The TCR originated in a female donor with multiple sclerosis, enrolled in a pregnancy study. The input for sequencing was peripheral blood, taken in the second trimester of pregnancy. This chain uses TRBV7-9 with TRBJ1-6, with no clear D. The CDR3 DNA reads as TGTGCCAGCAGCTTAGGGTCTACTGCGAATTCACCCCTCCACTTT. Residues: CASSLGSTANSPLHF.